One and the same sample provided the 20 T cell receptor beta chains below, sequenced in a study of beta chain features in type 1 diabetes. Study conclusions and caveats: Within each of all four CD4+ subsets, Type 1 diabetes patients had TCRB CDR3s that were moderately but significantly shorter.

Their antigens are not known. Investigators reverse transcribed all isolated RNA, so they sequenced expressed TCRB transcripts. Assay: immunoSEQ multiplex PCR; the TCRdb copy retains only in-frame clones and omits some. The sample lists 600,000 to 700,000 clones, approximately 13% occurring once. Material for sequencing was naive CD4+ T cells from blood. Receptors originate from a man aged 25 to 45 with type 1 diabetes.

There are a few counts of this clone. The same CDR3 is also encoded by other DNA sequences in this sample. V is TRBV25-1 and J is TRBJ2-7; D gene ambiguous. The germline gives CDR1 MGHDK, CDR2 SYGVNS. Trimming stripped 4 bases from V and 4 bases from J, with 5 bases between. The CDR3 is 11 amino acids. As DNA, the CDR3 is TGTGCCAGCAGTGCCGGGTACGAGCAGTACTTC. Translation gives CASSAGYEQYF.

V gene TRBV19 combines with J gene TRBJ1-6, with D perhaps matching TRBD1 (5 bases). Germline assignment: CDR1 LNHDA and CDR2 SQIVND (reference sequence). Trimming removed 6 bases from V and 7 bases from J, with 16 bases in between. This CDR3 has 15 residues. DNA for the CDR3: TGTGCCAGTAGGCGAATCCGGGACTGGAATTCACCCCTCCACTTT. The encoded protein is CASRRIRDWNSPLHF.

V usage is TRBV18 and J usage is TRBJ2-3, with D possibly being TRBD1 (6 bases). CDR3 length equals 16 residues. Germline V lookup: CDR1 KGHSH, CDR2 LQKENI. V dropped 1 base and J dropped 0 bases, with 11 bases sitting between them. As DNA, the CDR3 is TGTGCCAGCTCACCACTGGGACACTCTAGCACAGATACGCAGTATTTT. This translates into CASSPLGHSSTDTQYF.

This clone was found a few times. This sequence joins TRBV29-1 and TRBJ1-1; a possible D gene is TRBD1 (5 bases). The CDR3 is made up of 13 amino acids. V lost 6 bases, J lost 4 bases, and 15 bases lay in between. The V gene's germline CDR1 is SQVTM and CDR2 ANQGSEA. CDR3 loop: CSVTNWGSTEAFF. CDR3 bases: TGCAGCGTGACCAACTGGGGGTCCACTGAAGCTTTCTTT. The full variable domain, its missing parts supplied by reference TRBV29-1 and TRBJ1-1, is SAVISQKPSRDICQRGTSLTIQCQVDSQVTMMFWYRQQPGQSLTLIATANQGSEATYESGFVIDKFPISRPNLTFSTLTVSNMSPEDSSIYLCSVTNWGSTEAFFGQGTRLTVV.

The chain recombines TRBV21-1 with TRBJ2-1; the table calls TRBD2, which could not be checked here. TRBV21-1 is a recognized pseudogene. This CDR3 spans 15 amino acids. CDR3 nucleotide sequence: TGTGCCAGCACCGATTGCGGGGGAGAGAATAATGAGCAGTTCTTC. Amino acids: CASTDCGGENNEQFF.

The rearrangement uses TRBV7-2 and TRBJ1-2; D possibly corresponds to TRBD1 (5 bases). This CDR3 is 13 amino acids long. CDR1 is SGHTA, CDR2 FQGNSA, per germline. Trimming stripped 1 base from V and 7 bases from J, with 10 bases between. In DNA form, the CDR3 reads TGTGCCAGCAGCTTAGGATCAGGGTTTGGCTACACCTTC. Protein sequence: CASSLGSGFGYTF.

The CDR3 is CAIRDSLNSPLHF. The CDR3 coding sequence is TGTGCCATCAGGGACAGTCTAAATTCACCCCTCCACTTT. The genes are TRBV10-3 and TRBJ1-6; D might be TRBD1 (6 bases). Germline V gives CDR1 ENHRY, CDR2 SYGVKD. The CDR3 is 13 residues long. Trimming took 6 bases from V and 7 from J, leaving 10 bases between them.

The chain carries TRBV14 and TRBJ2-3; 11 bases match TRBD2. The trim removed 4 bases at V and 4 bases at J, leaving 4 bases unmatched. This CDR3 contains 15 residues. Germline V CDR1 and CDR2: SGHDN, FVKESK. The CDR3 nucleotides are TGTGCCAGCAGCCCCCCGGGACTAGCGGCAGATACGCAGTATTTT. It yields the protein CASSPPGLAADTQYF.

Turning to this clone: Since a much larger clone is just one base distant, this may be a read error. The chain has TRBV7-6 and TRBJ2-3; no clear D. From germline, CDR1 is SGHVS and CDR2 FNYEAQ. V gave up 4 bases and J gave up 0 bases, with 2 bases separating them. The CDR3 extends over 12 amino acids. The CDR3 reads CASSSSTDTQYF. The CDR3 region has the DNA TGTGCCAGCAGCTCTAGCACAGATACGCAGTATTTT. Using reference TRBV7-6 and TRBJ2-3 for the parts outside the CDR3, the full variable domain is GAGVSQSPRYKVTKRGQDVALRCDPISGHVSLYWYRQALGQGPEFLTYFNYEAQQDKSGLPNDRFSAERPEGSISTLTIQRTEQRDSAMYRCASSSSTDTQYFGPGTRLTVL.

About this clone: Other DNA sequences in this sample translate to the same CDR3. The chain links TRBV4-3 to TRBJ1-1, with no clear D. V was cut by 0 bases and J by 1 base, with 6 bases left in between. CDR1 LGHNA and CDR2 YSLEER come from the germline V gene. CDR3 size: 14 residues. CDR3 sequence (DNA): TGCGCCAGCAGCCAAGAACGCGGGAACACTGAAGCTTTCTTT. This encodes CASSQERGNTEAFF.

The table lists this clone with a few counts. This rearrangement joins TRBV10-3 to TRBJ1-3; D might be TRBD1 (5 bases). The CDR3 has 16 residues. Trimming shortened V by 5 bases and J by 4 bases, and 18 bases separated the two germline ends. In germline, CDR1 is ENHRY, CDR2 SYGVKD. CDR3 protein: CAISPGLPAGGNTIYF. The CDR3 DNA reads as TGTGCCATCAGTCCGGGACTCCCGGCAGGCGGAAACACCATATATTTT.

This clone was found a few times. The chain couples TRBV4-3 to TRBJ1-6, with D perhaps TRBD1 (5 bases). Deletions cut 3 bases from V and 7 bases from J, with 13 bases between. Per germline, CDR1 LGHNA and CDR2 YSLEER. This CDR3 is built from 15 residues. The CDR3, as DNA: TGCGCCAGCAGCCACGGAGAGGGGCTAAATTCACCCCTCCACTTT. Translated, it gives CASSHGEGLNSPLHF.

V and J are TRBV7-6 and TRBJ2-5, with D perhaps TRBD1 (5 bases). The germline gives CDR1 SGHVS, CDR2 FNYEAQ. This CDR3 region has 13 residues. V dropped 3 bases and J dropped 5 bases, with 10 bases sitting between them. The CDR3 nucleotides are TGTGCCAGCAGCTTTGCCCAGGGTGAGACCCAGTACTTC. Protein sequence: CASSFAQGETQYF.

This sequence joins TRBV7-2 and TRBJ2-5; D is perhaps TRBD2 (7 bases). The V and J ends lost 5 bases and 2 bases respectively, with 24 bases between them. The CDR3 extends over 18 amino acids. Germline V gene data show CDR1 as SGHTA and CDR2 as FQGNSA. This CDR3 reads CASSPLGGGVTGQETQYF. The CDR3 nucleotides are TGTGCCAGCAGCCCCCTCGGAGGGGGGGTCACAGGGCAAGAGACCCAGTACTTC.

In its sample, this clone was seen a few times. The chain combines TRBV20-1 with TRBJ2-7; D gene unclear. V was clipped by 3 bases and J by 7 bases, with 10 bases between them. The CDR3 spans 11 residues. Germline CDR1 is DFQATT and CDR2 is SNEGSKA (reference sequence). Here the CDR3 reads CSASPGSEQYF. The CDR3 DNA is TGCAGTGCTAGTCCTGGGTCGGAGCAGTACTTC.

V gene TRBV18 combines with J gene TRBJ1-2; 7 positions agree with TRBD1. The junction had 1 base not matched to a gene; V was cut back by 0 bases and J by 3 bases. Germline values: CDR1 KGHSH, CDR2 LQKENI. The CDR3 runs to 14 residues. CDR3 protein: CASSPPGQDYGYTF. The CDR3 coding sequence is TGTGCCAGCTCACCACCTGGACAGGACTATGGCTACACCTTC.

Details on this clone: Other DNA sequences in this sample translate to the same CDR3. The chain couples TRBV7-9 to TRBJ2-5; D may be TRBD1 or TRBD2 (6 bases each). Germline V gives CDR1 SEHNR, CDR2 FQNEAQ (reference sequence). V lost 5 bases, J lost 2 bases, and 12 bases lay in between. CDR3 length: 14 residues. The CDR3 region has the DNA TGTGCCAGCAGCCCGGTAGGGGGGCAAGAGACCCAGTACTTC. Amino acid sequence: CASSPVGGQETQYF.

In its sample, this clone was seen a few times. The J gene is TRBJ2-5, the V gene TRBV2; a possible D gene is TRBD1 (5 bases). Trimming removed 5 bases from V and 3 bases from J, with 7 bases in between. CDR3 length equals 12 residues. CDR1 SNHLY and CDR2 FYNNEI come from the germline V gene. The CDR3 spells CASSRQKETQYF. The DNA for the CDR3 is TGTGCCAGCAGTCGACAGAAAGAGACCCAGTACTTC.

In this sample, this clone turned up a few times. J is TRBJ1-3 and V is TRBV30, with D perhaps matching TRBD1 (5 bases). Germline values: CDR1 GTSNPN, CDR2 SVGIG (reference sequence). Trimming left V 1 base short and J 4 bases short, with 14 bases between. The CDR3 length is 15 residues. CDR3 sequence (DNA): TGTGCCTGGAGTGGGATCTGGGACGTGGGAAACACCATATATTTT. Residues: CAWSGIWDVGNTIYF. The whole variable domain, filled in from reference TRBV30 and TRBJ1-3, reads SQTIHQWPATLVQPVGSPLSLECTVEGTSNPNLYWYRQAAGRGLQLLFYSVGIGQISSEVPQNLSASRPQDRQFILSSKKLLLSDSGFYLCAWSGIWDVGNTIYFGEGSWLTVV.

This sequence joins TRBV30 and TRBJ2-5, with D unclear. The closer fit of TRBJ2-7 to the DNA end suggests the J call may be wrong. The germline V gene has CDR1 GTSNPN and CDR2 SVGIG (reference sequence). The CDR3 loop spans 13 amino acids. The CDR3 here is CAWSFGDQYEQYF. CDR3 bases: TGTGCCTGGAGTTTTGGAGATCAGTACGAGCAGTACTTC.